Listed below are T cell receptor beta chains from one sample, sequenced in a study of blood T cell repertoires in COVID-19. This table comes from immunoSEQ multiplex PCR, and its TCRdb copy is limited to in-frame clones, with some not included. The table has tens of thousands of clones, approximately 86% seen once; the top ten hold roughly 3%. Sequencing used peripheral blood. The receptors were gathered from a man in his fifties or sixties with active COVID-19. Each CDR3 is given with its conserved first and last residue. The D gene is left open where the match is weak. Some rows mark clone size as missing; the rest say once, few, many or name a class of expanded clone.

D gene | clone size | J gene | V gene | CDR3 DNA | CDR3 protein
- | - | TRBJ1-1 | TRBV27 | TGTGCCAGCAGACGGCGGGGGATGGCAACTGAAGCTTTCTTT | CASRRRGMATEAFF
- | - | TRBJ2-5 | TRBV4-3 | TGCGCCAGCAGCCAAGATAGTAGTCGGGAGACCCAGTACTTC | CASSQDSSRETQYF
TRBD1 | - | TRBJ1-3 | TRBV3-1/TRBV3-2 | TGTGCCAGCAGACACAGGGGGTCAGGAAACACCATATATTTT | CASRHRGSGNTIYF
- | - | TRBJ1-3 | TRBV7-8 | TGTGCCAGCAGCTTAGTCGGGGGGCCTGGAAACACCATATATTTT | CASSLVGGPGNTIYF
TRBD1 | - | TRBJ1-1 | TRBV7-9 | TGTGCCAGCAGCTTAGGCCAGGGTAGGGGGCGTCTCATGAACACTGAAGCTTTCTTT | CASSLGQGRGRLMNTEAFF
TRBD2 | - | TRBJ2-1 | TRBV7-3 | TGTGCCAGCAGCTTAGGGGGGCTAGCGGGAGGTAATGAGCAGTTCTTC | CASSLGGLAGGNEQFF
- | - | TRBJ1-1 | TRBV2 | TGTGCCAGCAGTGAAACTTTGTCGACTGAAGCTTTCTTT | CASSETLSTEAFF
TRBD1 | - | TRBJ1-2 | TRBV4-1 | TGCGCCAGCAGCCAAGCGTTCCGGGACAGGGGGGGCTACACCTTC | CASSQAFRDRGGYTF
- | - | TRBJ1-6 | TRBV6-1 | TGTGCCAGCAGTGAAAAACGCGGGGTCAGTTCACCCCTCCACTTT | CASSEKRGVSSPLHF
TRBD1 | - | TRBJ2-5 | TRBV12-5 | TGTGCTAGTGGTACCCCCAGGGGGCGAGGAGAGACCCAGTACTTC | CASGTPRGRGETQYF
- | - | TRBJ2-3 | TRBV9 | TGCGCCAGCAGCGGAGGTGGAACAGATACGCAGTATTTT | CASSGGGTDTQYF
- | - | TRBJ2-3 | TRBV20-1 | TGCAGTGCTAGCAGGGACTTGACGCAGTATTTT | CSASRDLTQYF
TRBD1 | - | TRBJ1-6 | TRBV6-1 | TGTGCCAGCAGTGAAACAGGGACAGGGTATAGTGATGATTCACCCCTCCACTTT | CASSETGTGYSDDSPLHF
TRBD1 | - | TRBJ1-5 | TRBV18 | TGTGCCAGCTCAAATGGACAGGGCAATCAGCCCCAGCATTTT | CASSNGQGNQPQHF
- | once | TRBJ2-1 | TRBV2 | TGTGCCAGGAGGAACAATGAGCAGTTCTTC | CARRNNEQFF
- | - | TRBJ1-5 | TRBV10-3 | TGTGCCATCAGTGAGTCCTATAGCAATCAGCCCCAGCATTTT | CAISESYSNQPQHF
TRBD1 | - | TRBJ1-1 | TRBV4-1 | TGCGCCAGCAGCCAAGAAGGTTACGGGGGACAGGGTGCCCGCACTGAAGCTTTCTTT | CASSQEGYGGQGARTEAFF
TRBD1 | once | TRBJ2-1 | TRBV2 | TGTGCCAGCAGCGCGGACAGGGGGCGCCAGGATGAGCAGTTCTTC | CASSADRGRQDEQFF
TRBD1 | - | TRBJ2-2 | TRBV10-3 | TGCGTCCGAGGGGGCTTCTCTCTCGGGGAGCTGTTTTTT | CVRGGFSLGELFF
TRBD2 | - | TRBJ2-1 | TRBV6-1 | TGTGCCAGCAGTGAATTGAGCGGGGGGTACAATGAGCAGTTCTTC | CASSELSGGYNEQFF
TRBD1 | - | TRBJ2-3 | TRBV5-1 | TGCGCCAGCAGCGCTCGACAGGGGGCAGCCACAGATACGCAGTATTTT | CASSARQGAATDTQYF
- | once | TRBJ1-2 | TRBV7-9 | TGTGCCAGCAGCTTAGAGGGGGAAACGCAAGGCTACACCTTC | CASSLEGETQGYTF
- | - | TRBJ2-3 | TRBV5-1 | TGCGCCAGCAGCCTGGCGGGCGGGGCTAAGAGGGATACGCAGTATTTT | CASSLAGGAKRDTQYF
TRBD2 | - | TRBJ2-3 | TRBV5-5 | TGTGCCAGCAGCTTGGGACTAGCGATCACAGATACGCAGTATTTT | CASSLGLAITDTQYF
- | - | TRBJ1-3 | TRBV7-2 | TGTGCCAGCAGCTTAGCGCGAGGAGCCAGAGATGGAAACACCATATATTTT | CASSLARGARDGNTIYF
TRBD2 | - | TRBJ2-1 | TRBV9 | TGTGCCAGCAGCACGGGGGGGCTAGCGGACTCCTACAATGAGCAGTTCTTC | CASSTGGLADSYNEQFF
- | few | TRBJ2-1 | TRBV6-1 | TGTGCCAGCAGTGACGGTCTATACAATGAGCAGTTCTTC | CASSDGLYNEQFF
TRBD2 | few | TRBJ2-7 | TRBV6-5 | TGTGCCAGCAGGCCCCGGCGGGGGGGCCGGCGGGAGCAGTACTTC | CASRPRRGGRREQYF
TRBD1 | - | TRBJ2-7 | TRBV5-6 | TGTGCCAGCAGCTTATACAGGGGCGAGCAGTACTTC | CASSLYRGEQYF
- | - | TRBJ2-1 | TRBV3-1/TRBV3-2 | TGTGCCAGCAGCCTTCTCGGGGGGCCGGGGAATGAGCAGTTCTTC | CASSLLGGPGNEQFF
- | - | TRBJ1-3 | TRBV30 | TGTGCCTGGAGGCCACAAAGTGGAAACACCATATATTTT | CAWRPQSGNTIYF
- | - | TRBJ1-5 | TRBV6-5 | TGTGCCAGCACGGACGGGGTAGGACAGCCCCAGCATTTT | CASTDGVGQPQHF